The clone carrying this T cell receptor beta chain was observed a few times. Its antigen is as yet unknown. This specimen comes from a study of T-cell reconstitution after alpha-beta-depleted transplantation in children. General study points: Reports say that about two months after transplant, the alpha-beta T cells came out of several hundred graft clones that had expanded.

Unique molecular identifiers were used in preparing the TCRbeta library. TCRdb reprocessed the PCR reads with MiXCR, giving one entry per CDR3 protein. The sample records roughly 98,000 distinct CDR3 sequences, roughly 15% being singletons. The CDR3 is 11 amino acids. Trimming removed 4 bases at V and 11 bases at J, with 9 bases between. CDR1 and CDR2 (germline): MNHEY, SVGEGT. The TCR originated in a male patient between 2 and 9 years old who had a stem cell transplant for acute lymphoblastic leukemia, so the T cells may come from the graft donor. This sample comprised PBMCs, mostly from graft donor cells, obtained 180 days after TCRalphabeta/CD19-depleted stem cell transplant. The gene calls are TRBV6-2 or TRBV6-3 and TRBJ2-1, with a possible D match to TRBD2 (5 bases). CDR3 in DNA: TGTGCCAGCAGTTTAAGCGGTCAGCAGTTCTTC. Amino acids: CASSLSGQQFF.